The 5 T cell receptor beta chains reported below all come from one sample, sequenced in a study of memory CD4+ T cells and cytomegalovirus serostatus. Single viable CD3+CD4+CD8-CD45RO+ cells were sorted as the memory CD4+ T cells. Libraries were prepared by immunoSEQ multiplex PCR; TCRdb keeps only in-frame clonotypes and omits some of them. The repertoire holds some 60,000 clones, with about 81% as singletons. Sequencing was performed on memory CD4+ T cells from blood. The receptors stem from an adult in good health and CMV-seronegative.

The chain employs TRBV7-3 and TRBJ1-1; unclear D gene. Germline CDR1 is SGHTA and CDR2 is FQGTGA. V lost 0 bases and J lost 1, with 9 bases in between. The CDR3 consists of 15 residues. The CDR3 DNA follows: TGTGCCAGCAGCTTAACGGGTTTCCCGAACACTGAAGCTTTCTTT. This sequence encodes CASSLTGFPNTEAFF.

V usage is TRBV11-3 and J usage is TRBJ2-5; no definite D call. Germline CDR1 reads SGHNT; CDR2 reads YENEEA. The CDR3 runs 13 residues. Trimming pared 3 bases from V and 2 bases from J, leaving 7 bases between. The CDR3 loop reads CASSFRQQETQYF. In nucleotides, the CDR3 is TGTGCCAGCAGCTTCCGTCAGCAAGAGACCCAGTACTTC. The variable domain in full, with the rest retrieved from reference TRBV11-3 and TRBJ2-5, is EAGVVQSPRYKIIEKKQPVAFWCNPISGHNTLYWYLQNLGQGPELLIRYENEEAVDDSQLPKDRFSAERLKGVDSTLKIQPAELGDSAVYLCASSFRQQETQYFGPGTRLLVL.

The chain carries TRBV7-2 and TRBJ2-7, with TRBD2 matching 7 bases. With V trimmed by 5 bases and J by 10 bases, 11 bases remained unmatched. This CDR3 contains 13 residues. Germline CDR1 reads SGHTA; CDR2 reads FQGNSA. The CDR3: CASSGIDGGSQYF. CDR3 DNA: TGTGCCAGCAGCGGCATTGACGGCGGGAGTCAGTACTTC.

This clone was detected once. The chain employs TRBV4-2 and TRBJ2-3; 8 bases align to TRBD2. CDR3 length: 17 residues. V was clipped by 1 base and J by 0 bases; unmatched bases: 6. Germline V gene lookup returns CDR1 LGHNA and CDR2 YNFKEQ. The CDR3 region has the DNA TGTGCCAGCAGCCAAGGTATTAGCGGGGAGAGCACAGATACGCAGTATTTT. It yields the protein CASSQGISGESTDTQYF.

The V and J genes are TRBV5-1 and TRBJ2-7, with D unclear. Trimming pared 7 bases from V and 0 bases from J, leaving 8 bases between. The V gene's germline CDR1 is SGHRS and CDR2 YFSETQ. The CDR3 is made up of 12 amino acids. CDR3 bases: TGCGCCAGCCACTCGGACTCCTACGAGCAGTACTTC. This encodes CASHSDSYEQYF.